These 3 T cell receptor beta chains originate from one sample sequenced in a study of cytomegalovirus exposure and HLA in healthy donors. Produced via immunoSEQ multiplex PCR; TCRdb's table is partial and in-frame only. Of roughly 130,000 clones in the sample, roughly nine tenths are singletons; the top ten hold approximately 3%. Sample: PBMCs. These receptors were collected from a man between 18 and 29 years old in good health and CMV-seronegative.

The chain is built from TRBV5-4 and TRBJ2-3; D call uncertain. V was shortened by 4 bases and J by 5 bases, with 11 bases between the two germline ends. The germline gives CDR1 SGHNT, CDR2 YYREEE (reference sequence). CDR3 size: 13 residues. This CDR3 reads CASSALHGDTQYF. CDR3 nucleotides: TGTGCCAGCAGCGCCCTCCACGGAGATACGCAGTATTTT.

CDR3 sequence: CASSLEGGPYGYTF. The CDR3 DNA is TGCGCCAGCAGCTTGGAAGGGGGACCCTATGGCTACACCTTC. The V call is TRBV5-1, the J call TRBJ1-2; D may be TRBD1 (6 bases). The V gene's germline CDR1 is SGHRS and CDR2 YFSETQ. The CDR3 contains 14 residues. The V gene lost 0 bases and the J gene lost 4 bases, with 10 bases spanning the gap.

Here the CDR3 DNA reads TGTGCCAGCAGTTTCAGCTCCTACTCCGGGCGGGAAGAGACCCAGTACTTC. The encoded protein is CASSFSSYSGREETQYF. This chain links TRBV27 with TRBJ2-5, with TRBD2 as a possible D gene (5 bases). Trimming stripped 3 bases from V and 3 bases from J, with 20 bases between. CDR3 size: 17 residues. Germline CDR1 and CDR2: MNHEY and SMNVEV (reference sequence).